The clone carrying this T cell receptor beta chain was detected a few times. This sample was taken from a study of OX40 agonist ivuxolimab in advanced cancers. Overall study: Three patients responded partially, comprising one with hepatocellular carcinoma and two with cutaneous melanoma.

Here immunoSEQ multiplex PCR was the method, and the copy in TCRdb shows in-frame clones only, minus some. Found here are approximately 41,000 clones, 80% to 90% of them singletons; the top ten hold approximately 46%. CDR1 is SGHDN, CDR2 FVKESK, per germline. Trimming shortened V by 3 bases and J by 10 bases, and 13 bases separated the two germline ends. This CDR3 contains 12 residues. The sequencing here drew on CD4+ or CD8+ T cells sorted from blood, taken in a trial of the OX40 agonist ivuxolimab. This clonotype was obtained from an adult with an advanced solid tumor such as melanoma, head and neck, liver or kidney cancer. The rearrangement joins TRBV14 to TRBJ2-7, with a tentative D call TRBD1 (6 bases). The CDR3 protein is CASSQAPGHQYF. The CDR3 region has the DNA TGTGCCAGCAGCCAGGCACCGGGACATCAGTACTTC. Based on the CDR3 plus reference TRBV14 and TRBJ2-7, the full variable domain is EAGVTQFPSHSVIEKGQTVTLRCDPISGHDNLYWYRRVMGKEIKFLLHFVKESKQDESGMPNNRFLAERTGGTYSTLKVQPAELEDSGVYFCASSQAPGHQYFGPGTRLTVT.